These 20 T cell receptor beta chains share one sample of origin, sequenced in a study of blood T cell repertoires in COVID-19. The repertoire was sequenced with immunoSEQ multiplex PCR; TCRdb's copy has only in-frame clones and lacks some. This table has around 400,000 clones, roughly four fifths appearing once. The sequenced sample consisted of PBMCs or T cells enriched from blood (not recorded which). These receptors were obtained from a woman aged 50 to 60 who had recovered from COVID-19.

The V gene is TRBV6-2 or TRBV6-3, the J gene TRBJ1-3; 7 bases are a match to TRBD1. Germline V gene sequence: CDR1 MNHEY, CDR2 SVGEGT. Germline trimming cut 5 bases from V and 0 bases from J; bases unmatched to any gene: 7. The CDR3 consists of 16 residues. The CDR3 loop is CASSRGQSGSGNTIYF. CDR3 nucleotides: TGTGCCAGCAGTCGGGGACAGTCAGGCTCTGGAAACACCATATATTTT.

This chain links TRBV5-1 with TRBJ1-4; 8 bases align to TRBD1. This CDR3 is built from 14 residues. Trimming removed 3 bases from V and 8 bases from J; junction bases left unmatched: 6. Per the germline V gene, CDR1 is SGHRS and CDR2 is YFSETQ. CDR3 DNA: TGCGCCAGCAGCTCGGACAGGGTGGGCGAAAAACTGTTTTTT. This gives the protein CASSSDRVGEKLFF.

The V call is TRBV7-3, the J call TRBJ2-3; unclear D gene. Germline V gene sequence: CDR1 SGHTA, CDR2 FQGTGA. Trimming shortened V by 3 bases and J by 4 bases, and 11 bases separated the two germline ends. The CDR3 is 14 amino acids. The CDR3: CASSLLGGADTQYF. CDR3 coding DNA: TGTGCCAGCAGCTTGCTAGGTGGCGCAGATACGCAGTATTTT.

The chain couples TRBV30 to TRBJ1-1, with a possible D match to TRBD1 (6 bases). In germline, CDR1 is GTSNPN, CDR2 SVGIG (reference sequence). The CDR3 runs 12 residues. V was pared by 8 bases and J by 11 bases, with 21 bases between. CDR3 nucleotide sequence: TGTGCCCACGTCGGCGGGGGGCGGGCGGCTTTCTTT. The encoded protein is CAHVGGGRAAFF. Full variable domain (outside the CDR3, taken from reference TRBV30 and TRBJ1-1): SQTIHQWPATLVQPVGSPLSLECTVEGTSNPNLYWYRQAAGRGLQLLFYSVGIGQISSEVPQNLSASRPQDRQFILSSKKLLLSDSGFYLCAHVGGGRAAFFGQGTRLTVV.

CDR3 loop: CASSLSSGEIEGYTF. The CDR3 region has the DNA TGCGCCAGCAGCTTGTCGTCAGGGGAGATCGAGGGCTACACCTTC. V gene TRBV5-1 combines with J gene TRBJ1-2, with D perhaps matching TRBD1 (6 bases). This CDR3 has 15 amino acids. V lost 1 base to trimming and J lost 8 bases, with 18 bases between them. Germline V gives CDR1 SGHRS, CDR2 YFSETQ.

The rearrangement links TRBV7-2 to TRBJ1-1; 10 nucleotides line up with TRBD1. Looked up from germline, CDR1 is SGHTA and CDR2 is FQGNSA. The CDR3 is made up of 15 amino acids. Trimming removed 7 bases from V and 5 bases from J; junction bases left unmatched: 10. CDR3 protein: CASNPLGQGGTEAFF. The DNA for the CDR3 is TGTGCCAGCAACCCATTAGGACAGGGGGGAACTGAAGCTTTCTTT.

The rearrangement links TRBV2 to TRBJ1-2; 8 bases are a match to TRBD1. From germline, CDR1 is SNHLY and CDR2 FYNNEI. The CDR3 totals 14 residues. The V segment lost 6 bases and the J segment 4 bases; nucleotides outside the gene matches: 7. CDR3 sequence reads: CASRDIDRGYGYTF. CDR3 DNA: TGTGCCAGCAGGGATATAGACAGGGGCTATGGCTACACCTTC.

The V call is TRBV5-1, the J call TRBJ2-2; D is undetermined. Trimming left V 0 bases short and J 4 bases short, with 13 bases between. CDR1 is SGHRS, CDR2 YFSETQ, per germline. This CDR3 is built from 16 residues. The DNA of the CDR3 is TGCGCCAGCAGCTTGGGTTCGGAGCTAGTCACCGGGGAGCTGTTTTTT. Amino acid sequence: CASSLGSELVTGELFF.

The genes are TRBV7-3 and TRBJ1-1, with D perhaps TRBD1 (6 bases). This CDR3 is built from 13 residues. Germline V gene lookup returns CDR1 SGHTA and CDR2 FQGTGA. V was pared by 4 bases and J by 11 bases, with 17 bases between. The CDR3 coding sequence is TGTGCCAGCAGCTCCAGGGGAGAAGGCTCCGCTTTCTTT. Its translation is CASSSRGEGSAFF.

This clone was observed once. This rearrangement joins TRBV6-6 to TRBJ1-2; 8 bases map to TRBD1. This CDR3 spans 15 amino acids. Unmatched junction bases numbered 10, after V lost 5 bases and J lost 5 bases. Germline lookup yields CDR1 MNHNY and CDR2 SVGAGI (reference sequence). DNA for the CDR3: TGTGCCAGCAGTCAGGACAGGGAGTCCCATTATGGCTACACCTTC. The encoded protein is CASSQDRESHYGYTF.

The chain links TRBV20-1 to TRBJ1-1, with D possibly being TRBD1 (5 bases). Germline V gene data show CDR1 as DFQATT and CDR2 as SNEGSKA (reference sequence). CDR3 length: 11 residues. This chain's CDR3 is CRPDINTEAFF. As DNA, the CDR3 is TGCAGGCCGGACATTAACACTGAAGCTTTCTTT.

In the case of this clone: The sample has other DNA sequences that encode this CDR3 too. The gene calls are TRBV2 and TRBJ1-1; no firm D call. V lost 4 bases to trimming and J lost 3 bases, with 3 bases between them. The CDR3 extends over 11 amino acids. Germline values: CDR1 SNHLY, CDR2 FYNNEI. The CDR3, as DNA: TGTGCCAGCAGTGCCGACACTGAAGCTTTCTTT. It yields the protein CASSADTEAFF.

The V and J genes are TRBV6-2 or TRBV6-3 and TRBJ2-5; D gene unclear. Germline CDR1 and CDR2: MNHEY and SVGEGT. There are 12 residues in the CDR3. V dropped 5 bases and J dropped 5 bases, with 9 bases sitting between them. The CDR3 region is CASSLSRETQYF. CDR3 in DNA: TGTGCCAGCAGTCTCTCACGGGAGACCCAGTACTTC.

The chain links TRBV4-3 to TRBJ1-6; 8 nucleotides match TRBD1. The V gene's germline CDR1 is LGHNA and CDR2 YSLEER. V shed 4 bases, J shed 5 bases, and the junction held 4 bases outside the gene matches. The CDR3 loop spans 15 amino acids. DNA for the CDR3: TGCGCCAGCAGCCGAGGACAGGGAGATAATTCACCCCTCCACTTT. Protein: CASSRGQGDNSPLHF.

V gene TRBV6-2 or TRBV6-3 combines with J gene TRBJ2-1; a possible D gene is TRBD2 (5 bases). This CDR3 is built from 14 residues. V was trimmed by 5 bases and J by 0 bases, leaving 8 bases between them. CDR1 and CDR2 from the germline V gene are MNHEY and SVGEGT. The CDR3 reads CASSRGSSYNEQFF. The CDR3 coding sequence is TGTGCCAGCAGTCGGGGAAGCTCCTACAATGAGCAGTTCTTC.

This CDR3 reads CASSVSGARPNYGYTF. The CDR3 DNA reads as TGTGCCAGCAGCGTATCAGGGGCCAGACCCAACTATGGCTACACCTTC. V usage is TRBV9 and J usage is TRBJ1-2; D is perhaps TRBD1 (6 bases). The CDR3 covers 16 residues. CDR1 SGDLS and CDR2 YYNGEE come from the germline V gene. V was pared by 1 base and J by 2 bases, with 15 bases between.

The rearrangement joins TRBV2 to TRBJ1-1; D uncertain. Germline CDR1 and CDR2: SNHLY and FYNNEI. The CDR3 loop spans 16 amino acids. V was cut by 5 bases and J by 3 bases, with 19 bases left in between. The CDR3, as DNA: TGTGCCAGCAGTAACCCTCGGGGTGCTGAATACACTGAAGCTTTCTTT. It translates to CASSNPRGAEYTEAFF.

The chain combines TRBV5-6 with TRBJ2-6; D might be TRBD1 (6 bases). V was trimmed by 8 bases and J by 2 bases, leaving 20 bases between them. The CDR3 is made up of 17 amino acids. Germline CDR1 and CDR2: SGHDT and YYEEEE. CDR3 bases: TGTGCCAGTAACGAACTAGGCAGGGGAGCTGGGGCCAACGTCCTGACTTTC. This encodes CASNELGRGAGANVLTF.

This clone was picked up one time. This chain links TRBV28 with TRBJ1-2; the D gene is possibly TRBD1 (6 bases). The germline gives CDR1 MDHEN, CDR2 SYDVKM. The CDR3 is 14 amino acids. V lost 1 base to trimming and J lost 6 bases, with 12 bases between them. The DNA of the CDR3 is TGTGCCAGCAGTTTATTGCAGGGGCAAGATGGCTACACCTTC. This codes for CASSLLQGQDGYTF.

The rearrangement links TRBV25-1 to TRBJ1-1; the match to TRBD1 covers 10 bases. Losses at the gene ends were 7 bases for V and 11 bases for J; bases not matched to a gene: 13. CDR3 length equals 14 residues. CDR1 and CDR2 from the germline V gene are MGHDK and SYGVNS. CDR3 DNA: TGTGCCAGCAAGGACCGGACAGGGGGGGTTCCGGCTTTCTTT. Amino acid sequence: CASKDRTGGVPAFF.